The 21 T cell receptor beta chains below all came from one sample that was sequenced in a study of a mutant IDH1 vaccine in newly diagnosed glioma. Time point of the sample: week 47, end of study. Every vaccination contained 300 ug of the mutant IDH1 20-mer peptide and was paired with topical imiquimod. The method was immunoSEQ multiplex PCR; TCRdb's version includes in-frame clones alone and lacks a portion of them. The sample has roughly 30,000 clones; approximately 83% are singletons. No antigen has been identified for these receptors. Here the sequenced sample was PBMCs, taken from a glioma patient whose treatment included an IDH1 peptide vaccine. The receptors derive from a man between 25 and 39 years old with glioma.

V and J are TRBV30 and TRBJ1-1; D call uncertain. Trimming took off 1 base at V and 8 bases at J, with 8 bases between the two ends. The CDR3 spans 11 residues. Germline V CDR1 and CDR2: GTSNPN, SVGIG (reference sequence). In nucleotides, the CDR3 is TGTGCCTGGAGTGCCGTCCTGGAAGCTTTCTTT. Amino acids: CAWSAVLEAFF.

The rearrangement joins TRBV30 to TRBJ1-5, with unresolved D. V gave up 3 bases and J gave up 4 bases, with 10 bases separating them. The V gene's germline CDR1 is GTSNPN and CDR2 SVGIG (reference sequence). This CDR3 spans 13 amino acids. CDR3 DNA sequence: TGTGCCTGGAGCACAGCCCTAAATCAGCCCCAGCATTTT. Protein: CAWSTALNQPQHF.

The J gene is TRBJ2-1, the V gene TRBV5-6; 14 positions agree with TRBD2. V dropped 4 bases and J dropped 11; count of bases not matched to a gene: 5. Germline lookup yields CDR1 SGHDT and CDR2 YYEEEE. This CDR3 spans 14 amino acids. The DNA for the CDR3 is TGTGCCAGCAGCCCCGGGACTAGCGGGGGTAAGCAGTTCTTC. Translated: CASSPGTSGGKQFF.

This sequence joins TRBV27 and TRBJ1-2; the D gene is possibly TRBD1 (5 bases). This CDR3 contains 17 residues. Germline V gene sequence: CDR1 MNHEY, CDR2 SMNVEV (reference sequence). V lost 5 bases and J lost 5, with 24 bases in between. Here the CDR3 reads CASSMNPQALVGYGYTF. For the CDR3, the DNA is TGTGCCAGCAGTATGAACCCACAGGCTCTTGTAGGGTATGGCTACACCTTC.

J is TRBJ2-7 and V is TRBV19; no firm D call. CDR1 and CDR2 (germline): LNHDA, SQIVND (reference sequence). The V end was cut by 3 bases, the J end by 2 bases, with 11 bases between. The CDR3 sequence is 14 residues long. The CDR3 DNA reads TGTGCCAGTAGTATCGGCAGGCCTCCCTACGAGCAGTACTTC. Translating it yields CASSIGRPPYEQYF. The full variable domain, in which reference TRBV19 and TRBJ2-7 provide the parts outside the CDR3, is DGGITQSPKYLFRKEGQNVTLSCEQNLNHDAMYWYRQDPGQGLRLIYYSQIVNDFQKGDIAEGYSVSREKKESFPLTVTSAQKNPTAFYLCASSIGRPPYEQYFGPGTRLTVT.

V usage is TRBV1 and J usage is TRBJ1-6. TRBV1 is listed as a pseudogene. The CDR3 is 13 residues long. The CDR3, as DNA: TGCACCAGCAGGAGTCAGAGGGGCTCACCCCTCCACTTT. This codes for CTSRSQRGSPLHF.

The genes are TRBV7-9 and TRBJ1-1; D call uncertain. Germline CDR1 reads SEHNR; CDR2 reads FQNEAQ (reference sequence). V shed 3 bases and J shed 3 bases, with 8 bases lying between them. This CDR3 region has 13 residues. The CDR3, as DNA: TGTGCCAGCAGCTTTTTTGCGGACACTGAAGCTTTCTTT. As protein: CASSFFADTEAFF.

The chain links TRBV4-1 to TRBJ2-7; 7 bases match TRBD1. Trimming at V came to 0 bases and at J to 3 bases, leaving 5 bases not matched to a gene. The CDR3 loop spans 15 amino acids. Germline values: CDR1 MGHRA, CDR2 YSYEKL. The CDR3 reads CASSQDGAGGYEQYF. CDR3 sequence (DNA): TGCGCCAGCAGCCAAGATGGGGCAGGGGGCTACGAGCAGTACTTC.

The chain uses TRBV9 and TRBJ2-2; 8 positions agree with TRBD2. The junction had 10 bases not matched to a gene; V was cut back by 0 bases and J by 6 bases. Germline CDR1 and CDR2: SGDLS and YYNGEE. The CDR3 sequence is 17 residues long. The CDR3 coding sequence is TGTGCCAGCAGCGTAGGGGCGAAGCGGGAGCGGGCCGGGGAGCTGTTTTTT. Amino acids: CASSVGAKRERAGELFF.

The rearrangement joins TRBV5-6 to TRBJ2-1; TRBD1 or TRBD2 may be the D gene (6 bases each). Germline assignment: CDR1 SGHDT and CDR2 YYEEEE. This CDR3 has 15 amino acids. V lost 3 bases to trimming and J lost 7 bases, with 17 bases between them. The CDR3, as DNA: TGTGCCAGCAGCTCCCCTCCCACAGGGACTAATGAGCAGTTCTTC. As protein: CASSSPPTGTNEQFF. The complete variable domain, with remaining parts taken from reference TRBV5-6 and TRBJ2-1, reads DAGVTQSPTHLIKTRGQQVTLRCSPKSGHDTVSWYQQALGQGPQFIFQYYEEEERQRGNFPDRFSGHQFPNYSSELNVNALLLGDSALYLCASSSPPTGTNEQFFGPGTRLTVL.

This clone occurred a few times. V usage is TRBV9 and J usage is TRBJ1-2; 7 bases map to TRBD1. With 3 bases clipped from V and 10 bases from J, the junction kept 12 bases outside the gene matches. CDR3 length: 14 residues. CDR1 and CDR2 from the germline V gene are SGDLS and YYNGEE. The CDR3 sequence: CASSASSTGTYYTF. For the CDR3, the DNA is TGTGCCAGCAGCGCCTCATCGACAGGGACTTACTACACCTTC.

V and J are TRBV6-5 and TRBJ2-5; TRBD1 matches at 8 bases. The V gene's germline CDR1 is MNHEY and CDR2 SVGAGI. The CDR3 has 14 amino acids. Trimming cost V 5 bases and J 2 bases; bases outside gene matches: 4. The CDR3 loop reads CASSLQGEQETQYF. The CDR3 DNA is TGTGCCAGCAGTCTACAGGGGGAGCAAGAGACCCAGTACTTC.

The chain uses TRBV7-9 and TRBJ2-3; 9 bases fit TRBD1. In germline, CDR1 is SEHNR, CDR2 FQNEAQ (reference sequence). V dropped 6 bases and J dropped 6; count of bases not matched to a gene: 10. CDR3 length: 15 amino acids. The DNA for the CDR3 is TGTGCCAGCAGTCCCACAACAGGGGGCGGTGATACGCAGTATTTT. This gives the protein CASSPTTGGGDTQYF.

The chain links TRBV7-9 to TRBJ2-1; D tentatively fits TRBD1 or TRBD2 (5 bases each). Trimming removed 0 bases from V and 7 bases from J, with 7 bases in between. The CDR3 consists of 13 residues. Germline CDR1 SEHNR, CDR2 FQNEAQ (reference sequence). In DNA form, the CDR3 reads TGTGCCAGCAGCTTAGCGTGGGGGAATGAGCAGTTCTTC. Residues: CASSLAWGNEQFF.

The rearrangement links TRBV18 to TRBJ2-2; perhaps TRBD2 as D (6 bases). V lost 3 bases and J lost 3, with 11 bases in between. Per the germline V gene, CDR1 is KGHSH and CDR2 is LQKENI. The CDR3 totals 15 residues. The CDR3 region has the DNA TGTGCCAGCTCACCGGGGACTGGTGACACCGGGGAGCTGTTTTTT. Translation gives CASSPGTGDTGELFF.

This clone was observed once. The DNA of the CDR3 is TGTGCCAGCAACCTGTCCCCCTATCAGCCCCAGCATTTT. It encodes CASNLSPYQPQHF. J is TRBJ1-5 and V is TRBV5-5; no definite D call. Trimming took off 6 bases at V and 5 bases at J, with 12 bases between the two ends. Germline loops: CDR1 SGHKS, CDR2 YYEKEE (reference sequence). This CDR3 comprises 13 residues.

The V gene is TRBV5-1, the J gene TRBJ1-5; D may be TRBD1 (5 bases). Germline assignment: CDR1 SGHRS and CDR2 YFSETQ. V was pared by 5 bases and J by 7 bases, with 16 bases between. There are 14 residues in the CDR3. The chain's CDR3 is CASRRDLGDQPQHF. CDR3 bases: TGCGCCAGCAGGAGGGACCTAGGGGACCAGCCCCAGCATTTT.

This rearrangement joins TRBV28 to TRBJ2-5; D not certain. V was shortened by 2 bases and J by 3 bases, with 4 bases between the two germline ends. This CDR3 comprises 12 residues. The germline gives CDR1 MDHEN, CDR2 SYDVKM. The CDR3 loop reads CASSLEKETQYF. The CDR3 coding sequence is TGTGCCAGCAGTTTAGAAAAAGAGACCCAGTACTTC.

V usage is TRBV28 and J usage is TRBJ1-1, with D possibly matching TRBD1 (6 bases). This CDR3 has 14 amino acids. The V end lost 2 bases, the J end lost 1 base, and 8 bases lay between the germline ends. Germline loops: CDR1 MDHEN, CDR2 SYDVKM. In DNA, the CDR3 is TGTGCCAGCAGTTTAAGGGGGTCGAACACTGAAGCTTTCTTT. Protein: CASSLRGSNTEAFF.

This chain connects TRBV14 to TRBJ1-1, with no clear D. Between the trimmed V and J ends, which lost 4 bases and 1 base, there was a span of 10 bases. The CDR3 has 14 residues. Germline lookup yields CDR1 SGHDN and CDR2 FVKESK. The CDR3 loop is CASSPGRWNTEAFF. The CDR3 region has the DNA TGTGCCAGCAGCCCCGGACGGTGGAACACTGAAGCTTTCTTT.

CDR3 DNA sequence: TGCGCCAGCAGCTTGGACGGACAGATGCAGTGGGATACGCAGTATTTT. It encodes CASSLDGQMQWDTQYF. This chain connects TRBV5-1 to TRBJ2-3; a weak D match, TRBD1 (6 bases). The CDR3 totals 16 residues. With 0 bases removed from V and 6 bases from J, the gap between germline ends came to 17 bases. Per germline, CDR1 SGHRS and CDR2 YFSETQ.